This is a list of T cell receptor beta chains from one sample in a study of vaccination effects on CD4 cells after COVID-19. Assay used: immunoSEQ multiplex PCR; TCRdb lists only in-frame clones, some missing. Counted here are approximately 28,000 clones, over 75% occurring once; the ten biggest clones make up about 6%. No antigen is known for these receptors. The specimen comprised CD4+ T cells from PBMCs cultured with SARS-CoV-2 spike peptides, sampled after COVID-19 vaccination. The receptors stem from a human donor who received a COVID-19 vaccine. Some clones in this sample may be carry-over from other donors' samples. Both conserved end residues are part of each CDR3. D genes are given only for firm matches. Clone sizes are given selectively: once, few, many, or a class where the clone is expanded.

V	size	D	J	CDR3	DNA
TRBV7-2	.	.	TRBJ1-2	CASSLGTAGAGGYTF	TGTGCCAGCAGCTTAGGGACTGCGGGGGCGGGTGGCTACACCTTC
TRBV10-3	.	.	TRBJ1-2	CAIRETGSGGYTF	TGTGCCATCAGAGAAACAGGGTCAGGTGGCTACACCTTC
TRBV3-1/TRBV3-2	.	.	TRBJ2-3	CASRLDATDTQYF	TGTGCCAGCAGACTAGACGCCACAGATACGCAGTATTTT
TRBV19	.	.	TRBJ1-6	CASTRNYNSPLHF	TGTGCCAGTACCCGGAACTATAATTCACCCCTCCACTTT
TRBV15	.	TRBD1	TRBJ1-6	CATSRGEGARSPLHF	TGTGCCACCAGCAGAGGGGAGGGGGCAAGGTCACCCCTCCACTTT
TRBV9	.	.	TRBJ2-3	CASSAQLPYPDTQYF	TGTGCCAGCAGCGCCCAATTACCTTACCCAGATACGCAGTATTTT
TRBV30	.	.	TRBJ1-5	CAWTRTAGGEPQHF	TGTGCCTGGACTCGGACAGCCGGAGGAGAGCCCCAGCATTTT
TRBV2	.	.	TRBJ1-6	CASMYGGNNNSPLHF	TGTGCCAGCATGTACGGGGGTAATAATAATTCACCCCTCCACTTT
TRBV19	.	.	TRBJ2-3	CASSLTVERTDTQYF	TGTGCCAGTAGCCTGACAGTGGAACGCACAGATACGCAGTATTTT
TRBV12-3/TRBV12-4	.	.	TRBJ1-1	CASSPSGWAEAFF	TGTGCCAGCAGTCCTTCCGGGTGGGCTGAAGCTTTCTTT
TRBV3-1/TRBV3-2	.	TRBD1	TRBJ1-4	CASSQDLTGRWEKLFF	TGTGCCAGCAGCCAAGATCTGACAGGGAGGTGGGAAAAACTGTTTTTT
TRBV6-5	.	.	TRBJ1-2	CASSYRRGGYTF	TGTGCCAGCAGTTATAGGCGGGGTGGCTACACCTTC
TRBV10-1	.	.	TRBJ1-1	CASSESTRENTEAFF	TGCGCCAGCAGTGAGTCGACTCGGGAGAACACTGAAGCTTTCTTT
TRBV6-5	.	.	TRBJ1-3	CASSPRGHSGNTIYF	TGTGCCAGCAGCCCCCGGGGGCACTCTGGAAACACCATATATTTT
TRBV6-4	.	.	TRBJ1-6	CASRTGPGSNSPLHF	TGTGCCAGCAGGACCGGGCCAGGTTCTAATTCACCCCTCCACTTT
TRBV24-1	.	.	TRBJ2-3	CATSEQTSFPSDTQYF	TGTGCCACCAGTGAACAAACTAGCTTCCCATCAGATACGCAGTATTTT
TRBV3-1/TRBV3-2	.	.	TRBJ1-3	CASSPTSRGTIYF	TGTGCCAGCAGCCCCACCTCTAGGGGCACCATATATTTT
TRBV2	few	TRBD2	TRBJ2-3	CASSPRTSGGYTQYF	TGTGCCAGCAGTCCCCGGACTAGCGGGGGGTATACGCAGTATTTT
TRBV29-1	.	TRBD1	TRBJ2-2	CSGGTAATGELFF	TGCAGCGGGGGGACAGCGGCCACCGGGGAGCTGTTTTTT
TRBV5-6	.	TRBD1	TRBJ1-1	CASSPGGVGHTEAFF	TGTGCCAGCAGCCCAGGGGGCGTAGGTCACACTGAAGCTTTCTTT
TRBV18	once	.	TRBJ1-1	CASSPGHQNTEAFF	TGTGCCAGCTCACCGGGACACCAGAACACTGAAGCTTTCTTT
TRBV30	.	.	TRBJ2-2	CAWSVSRVGVGELFF	TGTGCCTGGAGTGTATCGAGGGTGGGAGTCGGGGAGCTGTTTTTT
TRBV5-1	few	TRBD1	TRBJ2-5	CASSFMTGGQETQYF	TGCGCCAGCAGCTTCATGACAGGGGGCCAAGAGACCCAGTACTTC
TRBV5-1	.	.	TRBJ1-2	CASSLGRQYGYTF	TGCGCCAGCAGCTTGGGTAGGCAATATGGCTACACCTTC
TRBV6-5	.	.	TRBJ2-3	CASSYGYTDTQYF	TGTGCCAGCAGTTACGGGTACACAGATACGCAGTATTTT
TRBV2	.	.	TRBJ1-5	CASSVRNQPQHF	TGTGCCAGCAGTGTCAGGAATCAGCCCCAGCATTTT
TRBV7-9	few	.	TRBJ1-2	CASSSEYYGYTF	TGTGCCAGCAGCTCAGAATACTATGGCTACACCTTC
TRBV28	.	.	TRBJ2-3	CASRTENTDTQYF	TGTGCCAGCAGGACGGAAAACACAGATACGCAGTATTTT
TRBV15	.	TRBD1	TRBJ1-2	CATSRAAGGLANYGYTF	TGTGCCACCAGCAGAGCGGCAGGGGGCCTGGCTAACTATGGCTACACCTTC
TRBV5-8	once	.	TRBJ1-6	CASSSRSGQLDSPLHF	TGTGCCAGCAGCTCCCGATCAGGTCAGCTAGATTCACCCCTCCACTTT